Described below is a single T cell receptor beta chain sequence and its context. The record originates from a study of blood T cell repertoires in COVID-19. On the study more broadly: From T cells, B-cell-depleted T cells, or PBMCs came the material, which was cDNA or gDNA.

The method was immunoSEQ multiplex PCR; TCRdb's version includes in-frame clones alone and lacks a portion of them. The table has approximately 92,000 clones, around 80% seen once. Source material: peripheral blood. This sequence was found in a man over 45 who had recovered from COVID-19.

DNA of the CDR3: TGTGCCAGCAGTGGAGGACAGGGAAGCTCTGGGGCCAACGTCCTGACTTTC. Amino acids: CASSGGQGSSGANVLTF. The chain couples TRBV28 to TRBJ2-6; 8 positions match TRBD1. The CDR3 sequence is 17 residues long. Unmatched junction bases numbered 6, after V lost 5 bases and J lost 0 bases. Germline-derived CDR1 and CDR2 are MDHEN and SYDVKM.